Below, 2 T cell receptor beta chains from the same sample are listed, as sequenced in a study of T cell changes during pregnancy in multiple sclerosis. Some clones are missing from TCRdb's copy, which holds only in-frame ones; the method was immunoSEQ multiplex PCR. Of roughly 53,000 clones in the sample, more than 75% were seen once. The specimen was CD8+ T cells from peripheral blood mononuclear cells, collected before pregnancy. These TCRs come from a female donor with multiple sclerosis, enrolled in a pregnancy study.

V gene TRBV27 combines with J gene TRBJ1-2; D is uncertain. Germline lookup yields CDR1 MNHEY and CDR2 SMNVEV (reference sequence). The CDR3 is 13 amino acids. V lost 3 bases, J lost 0 bases, and 5 bases lay in between. The CDR3 DNA is TGTGCCAGCAGTTTCAGTCCTAACTATGGCTACACCTTC. Amino acids: CASSFSPNYGYTF.

This clone was recorded only once. This sequence joins TRBV5-5 and TRBJ2-7; the D gene is possibly TRBD1 (7 bases). V lost 2 bases to trimming and J lost 3 bases, with 12 bases between them. The CDR3 contains 14 residues. Looked up from germline, CDR1 is SGHKS and CDR2 is YYEKEE (reference sequence). In DNA form, the CDR3 reads TGTGCCAGCAGCTTCCCAGGGGGGTACTACGAGCAGTACTTC. It encodes CASSFPGGYYEQYF.